What follows are 28 T cell receptor beta chains derived from one specimen sequenced in a study of blood T cell repertoires in COVID-19. TCRdb keeps only in-frame clones here, not all; method: immunoSEQ multiplex PCR. Of 100,000 to 150,000 clones in the sample, more than 70% were seen once. Sequenced: peripheral blood. Receptors were obtained from a man in his sixties with acute or convalescent COVID-19.

The chain couples TRBV5-1 to TRBJ1-1; TRBD1 is a possible D gene (6 bases). In germline, CDR1 is SGHRS, CDR2 YFSETQ. This CDR3 contains 14 residues. Deletions cut 2 bases from V and 2 bases from J, with 10 bases between. For the CDR3, the DNA is TGCGCCAGCAGCTTACAGGGTGACAACACTGAAGCTTTCTTT. It is translated as CASSLQGDNTEAFF.

The rearrangement links TRBV6-5 to TRBJ2-6, with a possible D match to TRBD1 (6 bases). The ends were cut back, 6 bases at V and 3 bases at J, with 12 bases in the middle. Germline assignment: CDR1 MNHEY and CDR2 SVGAGI. The CDR3 is made up of 15 amino acids. The CDR3 loop reads CASRGTGFGANVLTF. As DNA, the CDR3 is TGTGCCAGCAGGGGTACAGGGTTTGGGGCCAACGTCCTGACTTTC.

The CDR3 region has the DNA TGTGCCAGCAGCCAAGATTTTGGACAGGGAAGGCCCTACGAGCAGTACTTC. Translated: CASSQDFGQGRPYEQYF. The rearrangement joins TRBV14 to TRBJ2-7; 8 nucleotides line up with TRBD1. With 0 bases clipped from V and 2 bases from J, the junction kept 9 bases outside the gene matches. Germline loops: CDR1 SGHDN, CDR2 FVKESK. The CDR3 runs to 17 residues.

The V and J genes are TRBV19 and TRBJ2-7; 7 nucleotides line up with TRBD1. This CDR3 comprises 14 residues. After removal of 3 bases from V and 9 bases from J, the junction contained 11 bases not matched to a gene. Germline V CDR1 and CDR2: LNHDA, SQIVND (reference sequence). CDR3 nucleotides: TGTGCCAGTAGTATCGGGACAGTGGGTATGGGGCAGTACTTC. Translation gives CASSIGTVGMGQYF.

This clone has only a few counts. The gene calls are TRBV19 and TRBJ1-5; D unclear. The CDR3 sequence is 15 residues long. Deletions cut 3 bases from V and 8 bases from J, with 17 bases between. Per the germline V gene, CDR1 is LNHDA and CDR2 is SQIVND (reference sequence). Written as DNA, the CDR3 is TGTGCCAGTAGTATGTTATCAGGAGGAAAGGAGCCCCAGCATTTT. It translates to CASSMLSGGKEPQHF. The complete variable domain, with remaining parts taken from reference TRBV19 and TRBJ1-5, reads DGGITQSPKYLFRKEGQNVTLSCEQNLNHDAMYWYRQDPGQGLRLIYYSQIVNDFQKGDIAEGYSVSREKKESFPLTVTSAQKNPTAFYLCASSMLSGGKEPQHFGDGTRLSIL.

J is TRBJ2-2 and V is TRBV24-1; TRBD2 is a possible D gene (6 bases). The CDR3 totals 14 residues. The V and J ends lost 9 bases and 4 bases respectively, with 14 bases between them. The germline V gene has CDR1 KGHDR and CDR2 SFDVKD. CDR3 in DNA: TGTGCCACCGGAGGGACGGTCGGCACCGGGGAGCTGTTTTTT. It encodes CATGGTVGTGELFF.

This clone has just a few counts. The chain uses TRBV7-7 and TRBJ1-6, with 9 bases matching TRBD1. The germline CDR1 and CDR2 sequences are SSHAT and FNYEAQ (reference sequence). V lost 7 bases to trimming and J lost 7 bases; unmatched junction nucleotides: 8. The CDR3 is made up of 15 amino acids. The CDR3 here is CASNSPGQGNSPLHF. CDR3 nucleotides: TGTGCCAGCAACTCACCGGGACAGGGCAATTCACCCCTCCACTTT.

The V gene is TRBV29-1, the J gene TRBJ1-2; 8 bases map to TRBD1. CDR1 is SQVTM and CDR2 is ANQGSEA in the germline V gene. CDR3 size: 14 residues. J gave up 7 bases and V 4 bases, and 11 bases lay outside the gene matches. CDR3: CSVATGTGPLGYTF. CDR3 bases: TGCAGCGTTGCTACCGGGACAGGTCCCCTTGGCTACACCTTC.

This clone has more than one count but fewer than ten. The chain combines TRBV4-1 with TRBJ2-7; a possible D gene is TRBD1 (5 bases). V was cut by 1 base and J by 4 bases, with 11 bases left in between. The length of the CDR3 is 14 residues. From germline, CDR1 is MGHRA and CDR2 YSYEKL. DNA for the CDR3: TGCGCCAGCAGCCAAGTGGCAGGGTATTACGAGCAGTACTTC. This sequence encodes CASSQVAGYYEQYF.

CDR3 amino acids: CASSQDIGAGVYEQYF. The DNA of the CDR3 is TGCGCCAGCAGCCAAGATATTGGAGCGGGAGTGTACGAGCAGTACTTC. V and J are TRBV4-1 and TRBJ2-7, with 8 bases matching TRBD2. Germline CDR1 reads MGHRA; CDR2 reads YSYEKL. V gave up 0 bases and J gave up 4 bases; unmatched junction bases: 8. The CDR3 is 16 amino acids.

The chain couples TRBV15 to TRBJ2-7; D not certain. Per the germline V gene, CDR1 is LNHNV and CDR2 is YYDKDF (reference sequence). The length of the CDR3 is 13 residues. The V end was cut by 4 bases, the J end by 2 bases, with 9 bases between. The CDR3 DNA reads as TGTGCCACCAGCAATGGAGTCACCTACGAGCAGTACTTC. It specifies CATSNGVTYEQYF.

This chain joins TRBV7-3 and TRBJ1-2; unclear D gene. The germline gives CDR1 SGHTA, CDR2 FQGTGA. Deletions cut 4 bases from V and 6 bases from J, with 15 bases between. The CDR3 runs to 14 residues. In nucleotides, the CDR3 is TGTGCCAGCAGCTCCGGGAGCCTGGGAGATGGCTACACCTTC. Its translation is CASSSGSLGDGYTF.

The chain employs TRBV6-5 and TRBJ1-1; TRBD1 matches at 11 bases. Trimming removed 6 bases from V and 6 bases from J; junction bases left unmatched: 3. Germline V gene data show CDR1 as MNHEY and CDR2 as SVGAGI. The CDR3 length is 13 residues. The CDR3 protein is CASSGQGASEAFF. The DNA for the CDR3 is TGTGCCAGCAGCGGACAGGGGGCTTCTGAAGCTTTCTTT.

The chain recombines TRBV9 with TRBJ2-7; 10 nucleotides line up with TRBD1. The V gene end was trimmed by 7 bases and the J gene end by 7 bases; junction bases not matched to a gene: 8. Germline V gives CDR1 SGDLS, CDR2 YYNGEE. This CDR3 is 13 amino acids long. In nucleotides, the CDR3 is TGTGCCAGCGGGCGGACAGGGGGTTTGGAGCAGTACTTC. Its translation: CASGRTGGLEQYF.

The chain couples TRBV7-2 to TRBJ1-3, with D maybe TRBD1 (6 bases). Germline assignment: CDR1 SGHTA and CDR2 FQGNSA. The length of the CDR3 is 16 residues. The V and J ends lost 3 bases and 0 bases respectively, with 12 bases between them. The CDR3 nucleotides read TGTGCCAGCAGCTTTAGGACAGCCGACTCTGGAAACACCATATATTTT. Residues: CASSFRTADSGNTIYF.

The chain is built from TRBV4-1 and TRBJ1-6; the D is unclear. Germline lookup yields CDR1 MGHRA and CDR2 YSYEKL. Trimming stripped 0 bases from V and 9 bases from J, with 15 bases between. CDR3 length equals 16 residues. The CDR3 nucleotides are TGCGCCAGCAGCCAAGAGGTGGGCCCGTTCGCTTCACCCCTCCACTTT. Its translation is CASSQEVGPFASPLHF.

This clone came up a few times. This sample also contains other DNA sequences that code for the same CDR3. J is TRBJ1-1 and V is TRBV29-1, with D unresolved. The CDR3 length is 14 residues. The germline gives CDR1 SQVTM, CDR2 ANQGSEA. V lost 6 bases, J lost 4 bases, and 18 bases lay in between. The CDR3 sequence is CSVGGRGVGTEAFF. The CDR3 DNA sequence: TGCAGCGTCGGAGGACGGGGAGTGGGCACTGAAGCTTTCTTT.

The chain uses TRBV5-1 and TRBJ1-2, with TRBD1 matching over 8 bases. With 3 bases clipped from V and 2 bases from J, the junction kept 0 bases outside the gene matches. Germline V gene data show CDR1 as SGHRS and CDR2 as YFSETQ. The CDR3 consists of 13 residues. Here the CDR3 DNA reads TGCGCCAGCAGCTGGACAGGGAACTATGGCTACACCTTC. This sequence encodes CASSWTGNYGYTF.

This clone has a handful of counts. This rearrangement joins TRBV5-6 to TRBJ1-5, with a tentative D call TRBD1 (5 bases). Trimming left V 0 bases short and J 2 bases short, with 9 bases between. This CDR3 has 15 amino acids. Germline assignment: CDR1 SGHDT and CDR2 YYEEEE. The CDR3 nucleotides are TGTGCCAGCAGCTTGGAGGGGTTCGGCAATCAGCCCCAGCATTTT. This translates into CASSLEGFGNQPQHF.

The chain's CDR3 is CASSVGQGKNTEAFF. The CDR3 DNA follows: TGTGCCAGTAGTGTGGGACAGGGTAAGAACACTGAAGCTTTCTTT. This chain connects TRBV19 to TRBJ1-1; 9 positions match TRBD1. Germline lookup yields CDR1 LNHDA and CDR2 SQIVND (reference sequence). The CDR3 consists of 15 residues. J lost 1 base, V lost 5 bases, and 5 bases had no gene match.

The V gene is TRBV2, the J gene TRBJ2-7; 10 bases are shared with TRBD1. The germline V gene has CDR1 SNHLY and CDR2 FYNNEI. The V segment lost 6 bases and the J segment 3 bases; nucleotides outside the gene matches: 5. This CDR3 is built from 14 residues. The CDR3 sequence: CASRGTGALYEQYF. The DNA of the CDR3 is TGTGCCAGCAGAGGGACAGGGGCCCTCTACGAGCAGTACTTC.

The chain employs TRBV24-1 and TRBJ1-4; 8 bases map to TRBD1. The CDR3 sequence is 16 residues long. J was trimmed by 8 bases and V by 1 base; bases with no gene match: 8. Germline V gene sequence: CDR1 KGHDR, CDR2 SFDVKD. The CDR3 loop is CATSDLLGQGKEKLFF. CDR3 DNA sequence: TGTGCCACCAGTGATTTATTAGGACAGGGTAAAGAAAAACTGTTTTTT.

This chain uses TRBV19 with TRBJ1-4; TRBD1 matches 7 bases. The V gene's germline CDR1 is LNHDA and CDR2 SQIVND (reference sequence). Trimming took 5 bases from V and 0 from J; bases not matched to a gene: 12. CDR3 size: 18 residues. CDR3 loop: CASSGGQRFGATNEKLFF. For the CDR3, the DNA is TGTGCCAGTAGTGGGGGACAGCGGTTCGGCGCAACTAATGAAAAACTGTTTTTT.

This clone showed up just once. The V and J genes are TRBV6-5 and TRBJ2-4, with D hard to call. This CDR3 region has 15 residues. V lost 0 bases, J lost 0 bases, and 6 bases lay in between. Germline assignment: CDR1 MNHEY and CDR2 SVGAGI. Written as DNA, the CDR3 is TGTGCCAGCAGTTACTCGATACTAGCCAAAAACATTCAGTACTTC. As protein: CASSYSILAKNIQYF.

The J gene is TRBJ1-2, the V gene TRBV5-1, with TRBD1 identical over 11 bases. Germline V gene data show CDR1 as SGHRS and CDR2 as YFSETQ. Germline trimming cut 0 bases from V and 7 bases from J; bases unmatched to any gene: 2. This CDR3 contains 14 residues. The CDR3 loop is CASSLGTGGLGYTF. The CDR3 DNA reads TGCGCCAGCAGCTTGGGGACAGGGGGCCTTGGCTACACCTTC.

This chain uses TRBV19 with TRBJ2-6; 8 positions match TRBD1. The J segment lost 3 bases and the V segment lost 9 bases, leaving 10 bases of the junction unmatched. Germline V gives CDR1 LNHDA, CDR2 SQIVND (reference sequence). There are 16 residues in the CDR3. The chain's CDR3 is CASRRDRGDGANVLTF. CDR3 nucleotide sequence: TGTGCCAGCCGCCGAGACAGGGGCGATGGGGCCAACGTCCTGACTTTC.

The chain couples TRBV5-4 to TRBJ2-1; TRBD2 might be the D (6 bases). Germline CDR1 is SGHNT and CDR2 is YYREEE (reference sequence). This CDR3 is 15 amino acids long. V shed 0 bases and J shed 6 bases, with 13 bases lying between them. The CDR3 protein is CASSLAGGTPNEQFF. The CDR3 DNA reads as TGTGCCAGCAGCTTGGCTGGCGGGACCCCCAATGAGCAGTTCTTC.

J is TRBJ2-5 and V is TRBV7-3; 7 nucleotides align to TRBD2. CDR3 length equals 13 residues. The germline CDR1 and CDR2 sequences are SGHTA and FQGTGA. Losses at the gene ends were 2 bases for V and 4 bases for J; bases not matched to a gene: 1. CDR3 protein: CASSLWGGETQYF. The CDR3 bases are TGTGCCAGCAGCTTATGGGGGGGAGAGACCCAGTACTTC. The full variable domain, rest sourced from reference TRBV7-3 and TRBJ2-5, is GAGVSQTPSNKVTEKGKYVELRCDPISGHTALYWYRQSLGQGPEFLIYFQGTGAADDSGLPNDRFFAVRPEGSVSTLKIQRTERGDSAVYLCASSLWGGETQYFGPGTRLLVL.